This T cell receptor beta chain was recovered during a study of a mutant IDH1 vaccine in newly diagnosed glioma. Study information: Vaccination followed radiotherapy alone by 4-6 weeks, or accompanied temozolomide cycles. Patients arrived already treated with radiotherapy, temozolomide, or both, most having had both.

Worth noting for this clone: Antigen specificity is unknown.

This CDR3 has 14 amino acids. The trim removed 7 bases at V and 3 bases at J, leaving 7 bases unmatched. CDR1 and CDR2 (germline): MNHNY, SVGAGI (reference sequence). Described time point: week 35, safety follow-up. Each dose delivered 300 ug of mutant IDH1 20-mer peptide subcutaneously with imiquimod. Eight vaccinations reached patients in weeks 1, 3, 5, 7, 11, 15, 19 and 23. Study-wide points: Top peripheral T cell clonotype shifts appeared unrelated to pseudoprogression.

TCRdb's copy holds only in-frame clones and misses some; the assay was immunoSEQ multiplex PCR. The table lists tens of thousands of clones, approximately 86% of them singletons. This chain links TRBV6-6 with TRBJ1-2; TRBD1 aligns across 8 bases. This TCR was sampled from a man aged 30-40 years with glioma. The sample was PBMCs, taken from a glioma patient whose treatment included an IDH1 peptide vaccine. The chain's CDR3 is CASTTGGGHYGYTF. The DNA of the CDR3 is TGTGCCAGCACCACAGGGGGGGGGCACTATGGCTACACCTTC.